This TCR beta chain was captured in a study of T cell changes during pregnancy in multiple sclerosis. The CDR3 extends over 15 amino acids. CDR1 is GTSNPN and CDR2 is SVGIG in the germline V gene (reference sequence). The ends were cut back, 5 bases at V and 0 bases at J, with 16 bases in the middle. TCRdb's copy holds only in-frame clones and misses some; the assay was immunoSEQ multiplex PCR. The sample lists roughly 40,000 clones, over 75% occurring once. In this sample, this clone turned up a few times. This sample comprised CD4+ T cells from peripheral blood mononuclear cells, obtained in the third trimester of pregnancy. The chain is built from TRBV30 and TRBJ1-1; no clear D gene. The clonotype originates from a female donor with multiple sclerosis, enrolled in a pregnancy study. CDR3 coding DNA: TGTGCCTGGGCTAAACCCAACCGCATGAACACTGAAGCTTTCTTT. The encoded protein is CAWAKPNRMNTEAFF. The complete variable domain, with remaining parts taken from reference TRBV30 and TRBJ1-1, reads SQTIHQWPATLVQPVGSPLSLECTVEGTSNPNLYWYRQAAGRGLQLLFYSVGIGQISSEVPQNLSASRPQDRQFILSSKKLLLSDSGFYLCAWAKPNRMNTEAFFGQGTRLTVV.